This TCR beta chain derives from a study of identical twins. The CDR3 totals 15 residues. Germline-derived CDR1 and CDR2 are MNHEY and SMNVEV (reference sequence). Trimming removed 3 bases at V and 0 bases at J, with 11 bases between. This clonotype was counted ten times or more. What it recognizes is unknown. TCRdb called the 5' RACE reads again in MiXCR, with one record for every CDR3 protein. The sample lists 1.5 million to 2 million distinct CDR3 sequences, about 30% seen once, with 0.27% in the top ten. Study-wide results and limits: High-abundance cord blood beta clonotypes had fewer insertions; memory repertoires showed none.

The sequencing sample was made of cord blood. V usage is TRBV27 and J usage is TRBJ1-2; D ambiguous. This clonotype was obtained from a newborn girl in good health. The chain's CDR3 is CASSFRAGANYGYTF. The CDR3 DNA reads as TGTGCCAGCAGTTTTCGAGCAGGAGCTAACTATGGCTACACCTTC.